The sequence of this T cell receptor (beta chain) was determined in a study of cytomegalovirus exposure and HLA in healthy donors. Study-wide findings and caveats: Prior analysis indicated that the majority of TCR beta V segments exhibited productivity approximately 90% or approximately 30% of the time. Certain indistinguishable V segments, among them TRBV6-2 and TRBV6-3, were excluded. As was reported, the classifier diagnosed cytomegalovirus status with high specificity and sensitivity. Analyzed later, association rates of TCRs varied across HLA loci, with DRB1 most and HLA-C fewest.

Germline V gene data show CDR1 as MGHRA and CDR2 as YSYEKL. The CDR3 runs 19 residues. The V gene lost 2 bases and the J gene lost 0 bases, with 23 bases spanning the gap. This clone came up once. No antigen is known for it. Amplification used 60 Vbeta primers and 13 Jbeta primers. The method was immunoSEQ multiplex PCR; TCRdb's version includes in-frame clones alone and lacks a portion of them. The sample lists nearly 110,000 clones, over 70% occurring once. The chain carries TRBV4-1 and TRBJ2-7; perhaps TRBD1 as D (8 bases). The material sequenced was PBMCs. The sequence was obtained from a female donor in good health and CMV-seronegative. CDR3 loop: CASSQRGIAGGGSSYEQYF. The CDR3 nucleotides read TGCGCCAGCAGCCAAAGAGGGATCGCAGGGGGCGGGAGCTCCTACGAGCAGTACTTC.